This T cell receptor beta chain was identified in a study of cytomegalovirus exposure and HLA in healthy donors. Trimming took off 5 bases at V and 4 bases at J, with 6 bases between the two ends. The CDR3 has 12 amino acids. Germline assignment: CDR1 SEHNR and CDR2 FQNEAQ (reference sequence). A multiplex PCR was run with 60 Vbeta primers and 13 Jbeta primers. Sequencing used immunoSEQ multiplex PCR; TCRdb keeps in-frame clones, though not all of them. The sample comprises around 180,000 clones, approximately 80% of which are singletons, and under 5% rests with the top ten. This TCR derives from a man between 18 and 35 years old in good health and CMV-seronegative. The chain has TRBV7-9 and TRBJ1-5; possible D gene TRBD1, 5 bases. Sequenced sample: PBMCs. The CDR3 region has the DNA TGTGCCAGCAGCCCAGGGAATCAGCCCCAGCATTTT. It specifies CASSPGNQPQHF.